Each of the 27 T cell receptor beta chains below was sequenced from the same sample in a study of beta chain features in type 1 diabetes (dated 2018 in TCRdb). Library preparation employed the immunoSEQ multiplex PCR assay. The entire amount of isolated RNA was reverse transcribed using the High Capacity cDNA Reverse Transcription Kit, so the sequenced TCRB transcripts were expressed ones. The immuneACCESS repertoire file appears here via TCRdb, limited to in-frame rearrangements. These files lack a portion of the clones; in checked studies, under half of the deficit traces to unresolved V genes, and the cause of the others is not known. The sample includes 620,000 or so clones, with roughly a sixth observed a single time. 0.07% to 0.095% of the sample belongs to the ten largest clones. Sequencing input: naive CD4+ T cells from blood. This specimen's cell subset or site label, interpreted: true naive CD4+ T cells. These receptor sequences come from a man younger than 35 in good health.

This clone was found a few times. The chain employs TRBV29-1 and TRBJ2-7, with 10 bases identical to TRBD1. CDR1 is SQVTM, CDR2 ANQGSEA, per germline. The J segment lost 6 bases and the V segment lost 7 bases, leaving 9 bases of the junction unmatched. The CDR3 totals 13 residues. The CDR3 DNA reads as TGCAGCGCTGATGGACAGGGGGTAGGCGAGCAGTACTTC. Translated: CSADGQGVGEQYF.

There are a few counts of this clone. This chain links TRBV4-3 with TRBJ2-2, with D uncertain. Germline loops: CDR1 LGHNA, CDR2 YSLEER. V shed 2 bases and J shed 6 bases, with 16 bases lying between them. The CDR3 is made up of 16 amino acids. The CDR3 region has the DNA TGCGCCAGCAGCCAACGATTATCGGGTAACGCCGGGGAGCTGTTTTTT. Translated, it gives CASSQRLSGNAGELFF.

This chain uses TRBV7-9 with TRBJ1-5, with TRBD1 as a possible D gene (6 bases). V was trimmed by 5 bases and J by 4 bases, leaving 18 bases between them. The CDR3 runs to 16 residues. The V gene's germline CDR1 is SEHNR and CDR2 FQNEAQ (reference sequence). CDR3 protein: CASSPGTWTGNQPQHF. Written as DNA, the CDR3 is TGTGCCAGCAGCCCAGGGACATGGACGGGAAATCAGCCCCAGCATTTT.

This clone was counted only a few times. The chain couples TRBV28 to TRBJ2-6; tentative D call: TRBD2 (5 bases). The CDR3 is 19 residues long. The germline CDR1 and CDR2 sequences are MDHEN and SYDVKM. Trimming left V 2 bases short and J 3 bases short, with 20 bases between. CDR3 amino acids: CASSLNSGRARDGANVLTF. CDR3 nucleotide sequence: TGTGCCAGCAGTTTAAACTCCGGACGGGCCCGGGATGGGGCCAACGTCCTGACTTTC.

The chain combines TRBV11-2 with TRBJ2-1; no reliable D call. Trimming pared 6 bases from V and 1 base from J, leaving 13 bases between. The CDR3 length is 15 residues. The V gene's germline CDR1 is SGHAT and CDR2 FQNNGV. CDR3 coding DNA: TGTGCCAGCAGGTCGCCCGGGTTTTCCTACAATGAGCAGTTCTTC. Amino acids: CASRSPGFSYNEQFF.

This rearrangement joins TRBV15 to TRBJ1-2; 8 bases fit TRBD1. CDR3 size: 15 residues. CDR1 is LNHNV and CDR2 is YYDKDF in the germline V gene (reference sequence). With V trimmed by 5 bases and J by 3 bases, 8 bases remained unmatched. CDR3 sequence reads: CATSGGWTGYYGYTF. The CDR3 bases are TGTGCCACCAGCGGGGGCTGGACAGGGTACTATGGCTACACCTTC.

The V call is TRBV6-1, the J call TRBJ2-5; D is unresolved. CDR3 length equals 13 residues. CDR1 MNHNS and CDR2 SASEGT come from the germline V gene. Trimming left V 5 bases short and J 0 bases short, with 7 bases between. CDR3 loop: CASSPTDQETQYF. The CDR3 bases are TGTGCCAGCAGTCCGACGGACCAAGAGACCCAGTACTTC.

The rearrangement joins TRBV7-9 to TRBJ2-7; maybe TRBD1 (6 bases). The CDR3 length is 10 residues. The V and J ends lost 10 bases and 3 bases respectively, with 7 bases between them. In germline, CDR1 is SEHNR, CDR2 FQNEAQ (reference sequence). In DNA, the CDR3 is TGTGCCATAGGGGGCTACGAGCAGTACTTC. This sequence encodes CAIGGYEQYF.

The CDR3 spells CASSYIRGMYEQYF. The CDR3 nucleotides read TGTGCCAGCAGTTACATCAGGGGGATGTACGAGCAGTACTTC. V is TRBV6-5 and J is TRBJ2-7, with 7 bases fitting TRBD1. CDR1 is MNHEY, CDR2 SVGAGI, per germline. The CDR3 is 14 amino acids. The J segment lost 4 bases and the V segment lost 2 bases, leaving 5 bases of the junction unmatched.

The sample holds a few counts of this clone. The CDR3 sequence: CASSLTSGGAVRISEQFF. In DNA form, the CDR3 reads TGTGCCAGCAGCCTTACTAGCGGGGGGGCAGTACGTATCAGTGAGCAGTTCTTC. The rearrangement links TRBV13 to TRBJ2-1; the match to TRBD2 covers 13 bases. The V gene's germline CDR1 is PRHDT and CDR2 FYEKMQ (reference sequence). This CDR3 spans 18 amino acids. V lost 5 bases and J lost 9; bases outside the gene matches: 16.

This clone was seen more than once but under ten times. The rearrangement uses TRBV19 and TRBJ2-1, with D perhaps given as TRBD1 or TRBD2 (5 bases each). The length of the CDR3 is 15 residues. V was pared by 4 bases and J by 6 bases, with 16 bases between. Looked up from germline, CDR1 is LNHDA and CDR2 is SQIVND (reference sequence). The DNA for the CDR3 is TGTGCCAGTAGTAGTCGAGGGGCGTGGGGCAATGAGCAGTTCTTC. Encoded protein: CASSSRGAWGNEQFF. The whole variable domain, remainder taken from reference TRBV19 and TRBJ2-1, is DGGITQSPKYLFRKEGQNVTLSCEQNLNHDAMYWYRQDPGQGLRLIYYSQIVNDFQKGDIAEGYSVSREKKESFPLTVTSAQKNPTAFYLCASSSRGAWGNEQFFGPGTRLTVL.

CDR3 sequence reads: CASSLEVETQYF. CDR3 DNA: TGTGCCAGCAGCTTGGAGGTTGAGACCCAGTACTTC. The chain recombines TRBV5-4 with TRBJ2-5; D is unclear. Deletions cut 0 bases from V and 5 bases from J, with 5 bases between. Per the germline V gene, CDR1 is SGHNT and CDR2 is YYREEE (reference sequence). The CDR3 loop spans 12 amino acids.

This clone was found a few times. V and J are TRBV28 and TRBJ2-7; 10 bases are a match to TRBD1. The CDR3 contains 15 residues. The germline V gene has CDR1 MDHEN and CDR2 SYDVKM. With V trimmed by 1 base and J by 1 base, 1 base remained unmatched. The CDR3 loop reads CASSLLDRGSYEQYF. CDR3 DNA sequence: TGTGCCAGCAGTTTATTGGACAGGGGGTCCTACGAGCAGTACTTC.

In its sample, this clone was seen a few times. The CDR3 DNA reads as TGCGCCAGCAGACGTGGGGCTAGCACAGATACGCAGTATTTT. Encoded protein: CASRRGASTDTQYF. This chain joins TRBV4-3 and TRBJ2-3; possible D gene TRBD1, 5 bases. The CDR3 runs to 14 residues. CDR1 is LGHNA, CDR2 YSLEER, per germline. The V end lost 6 bases, the J end lost 0 bases, and 10 bases lay between the germline ends.

This sequence joins TRBV5-4 and TRBJ2-7; 7 bases line up with TRBD1. V shed 0 bases, J shed 2 bases, and the junction held 2 bases outside the gene matches. This CDR3 comprises 14 residues. CDR1 is SGHNT and CDR2 is YYREEE in the germline V gene (reference sequence). CDR3 sequence: CASSLAGTAYEQYF. CDR3 nucleotides: TGTGCCAGCAGCTTGGCCGGGACAGCCTACGAGCAGTACTTC.

V is TRBV9 and J is TRBJ1-3; D is ambiguous. The CDR3 consists of 15 residues. The V gene's germline CDR1 is SGDLS and CDR2 YYNGEE. Trimming took off 0 bases at V and 1 base at J, with 8 bases between the two ends. The CDR3 is CASSVDGRSGNTIYF. CDR3 nucleotide sequence: TGTGCCAGCAGCGTAGACGGTCGATCTGGAAACACCATATATTTT.

The chain joins TRBV12-2 to TRBJ2-1; TRBD1 is taken as the D call from the table, unchecked against the DNA. TRBV12-2 is tagged as a pseudogene. The CDR3 extends over 15 amino acids. CDR3 bases: TGTGCAAGTCGCTTAGCATTGCAGGGGTCTGATGAGCAGTTCTTC. Protein product: CASRLALQGSDEQFF.

This chain uses TRBV30 with TRBJ2-2; 7 bases map to TRBD1. Per the germline V gene, CDR1 is GTSNPN and CDR2 is SVGIG (reference sequence). The length of the CDR3 is 14 residues. CDR3 in amino acids: CANSGTANTGELFF. CDR3 coding DNA: TGTGCGAACTCCGGGACAGCGAACACCGGGGAGCTGTTTTTT.

The J gene is TRBJ2-3, the V gene TRBV7-2, with TRBD1 identical over 11 bases. CDR1 SGHTA and CDR2 FQGNSA come from the germline V gene. V dropped 4 bases and J dropped 2; count of bases not matched to a gene: 5. The CDR3 totals 16 residues. The CDR3 DNA sequence: TGTGCCAGCAGCTCCCGGACAGGGGGCACCACAGATACGCAGTATTTT. This translates into CASSSRTGGTTDTQYF.

The chain joins TRBV5-1 to TRBJ2-7, with D hard to call. The CDR3 has 14 amino acids. Germline V CDR1 and CDR2: SGHRS, YFSETQ. Trimming left V 0 bases short and J 2 bases short, with 9 bases between. The CDR3 DNA is TGCGCCAGCAGCTTGGAGACACCCACCTACGAGCAGTACTTC. It codes for CASSLETPTYEQYF.

This clone has only a few counts. The chain carries TRBV7-3 and TRBJ1-3, with 7 positions matching TRBD1. This CDR3 spans 14 amino acids. Per germline, CDR1 SGHTA and CDR2 FQGTGA. Trimming at V came to 5 bases and at J to 2 bases, leaving 3 bases not matched to a gene. CDR3 residues: CASSEQGTGNTIYF. The DNA of the CDR3 is TGTGCCAGCAGCGAACAGGGGACTGGAAACACCATATATTTT.

The genes are TRBV5-1 and TRBJ2-4, with unresolved D. This CDR3 has 12 amino acids. Germline CDR1 is SGHRS and CDR2 is YFSETQ. V dropped 4 bases and J dropped 9 bases, with 11 bases sitting between them. The chain's CDR3 is CASSPGERIQYF. For the CDR3, the DNA is TGCGCCAGCAGCCCTGGCGAGCGCATTCAGTACTTC.

This sequence joins TRBV18 and TRBJ2-7; D perhaps matches TRBD1 (5 bases). The germline V and J ends were trimmed by 3 bases and 0 bases, with 18 bases remaining between them. Per germline, CDR1 KGHSH and CDR2 LQKENI. The CDR3 runs to 17 residues. Here the CDR3 reads CASSPRTLKASSYEQYF. CDR3 sequence (DNA): TGTGCCAGCTCACCGCGGACACTTAAAGCCAGCTCCTACGAGCAGTACTTC.

V gene TRBV10-2 combines with J gene TRBJ2-2; TRBD2 agrees at 7 bases. Per the germline V gene, CDR1 is WSHSY and CDR2 is SAAADI. This CDR3 is 16 amino acids long. J was trimmed by 6 bases and V by 6 bases; bases with no gene match: 13. The CDR3 DNA reads as TGCGCCAGCAGACCCAGCGGGAATGGAGGCGCCGGGGAGCTGTTTTTT. Amino acid sequence: CASRPSGNGGAGELFF.

This clone was detected only a few times. J is TRBJ1-6 and V is TRBV27; D is unresolved. Trimming stripped 2 bases from V and 1 base from J, with 15 bases between. CDR1 is MNHEY and CDR2 is SMNVEV in the germline V gene (reference sequence). CDR3 length: 18 residues. CDR3 protein: CASSLGVPGGSYNSPLHF. The CDR3 bases are TGTGCCAGCAGTTTAGGGGTCCCCGGCGGATCCTATAATTCACCCCTCCACTTT.

CDR3 in DNA: TGTGCCAGCAGTTTATCGGCCCCCCCTTACGAGCAGTACTTC. As protein: CASSLSAPPYEQYF. This chain connects TRBV27 to TRBJ2-7; D unresolved. Trimming stripped 0 bases from V and 4 bases from J, with 10 bases between. This CDR3 region has 14 residues. In germline, CDR1 is MNHEY, CDR2 SMNVEV (reference sequence).

This clone was seen a handful of times. This chain uses TRBV28 with TRBJ2-7; no reliable D call. The CDR3 is 12 amino acids. The germline gives CDR1 MDHEN, CDR2 SYDVKM. V shed 2 bases and J shed 6 bases, with 8 bases lying between them. For the CDR3, the DNA is TGTGCCAGCAGTTTAGGGTGGCGCGAGCAGTACTTC. It is translated as CASSLGWREQYF.